These T cell receptor beta chains were read from a single sample in a study of blood T cell repertoires in COVID-19. Generated by immunoSEQ multiplex PCR, the TCRdb table keeps only in-frame clones and is missing some. The sample carries some 270,000 clones, 75% to 90% recorded once. Sequences were obtained from PBMCs or T cells enriched from blood (not recorded which). The receptors were gathered from a woman aged 25 to 39 with acute COVID-19. Each CDR3 is given with its conserved first and last residue. A D gene is named only where the DNA matches it firmly. Clone size is shown for a subset of rows, as once, few, many or a class of expanded clone.

J | V | D | size | CDR3 | DNA
TRBJ1-3 | TRBV19 | - | - | CASISGNTIYF | TGTGCCAGTATAAGCGGAAACACCATATATTTT
TRBJ2-7 | TRBV19 | TRBD2 | - | CASSRLAGDSYEQYF | TGTGCCAGTAGTAGACTAGCGGGGGATTCCTACGAGCAGTACTTC
TRBJ2-7 | TRBV6-6 | - | - | CASSNRVTYEQYF | TGTGCCAGCAGTAACAGGGTTACCTACGAGCAGTACTTC
TRBJ2-7 | TRBV28 | TRBD1 | - | CASSLGQGARDEQYF | TGTGCCAGCAGTTTAGGACAGGGGGCCCGTGACGAGCAGTACTTC
TRBJ2-7 | TRBV7-2 | TRBD2 | - | CASSPLGGSSYEQYF | TGTGCCAGCAGCCCCTTGGGGGGGAGCTCCTACGAGCAGTACTTC
TRBJ2-1 | TRBV6-5 | - | - | CASKTVSSYNEQFF | TGTGCCAGCAAAACAGTGAGCTCCTACAATGAGCAGTTCTTC
TRBJ1-4 | TRBV7-2 | - | - | CASSSQGVTNEKLFF | TGTGCCAGCAGCTCACAGGGAGTAACTAATGAAAAACTGTTTTTT
TRBJ2-3 | TRBV6-5 | - | - | CASSYQAGLTDTQYF | TGTGCCAGCAGTTATCAAGCGGGCCTCACAGATACGCAGTATTTT
TRBJ2-3 | TRBV18 | TRBD1 | - | CASSTSRTGGADTQYF | TGTGCCAGCTCAACCAGCAGGACAGGGGGCGCAGATACGCAGTATTTT
TRBJ1-4 | TRBV14 | TRBD1 | - | CASSQETGGGFGNEKLFF | TGTGCCAGCAGCCAAGAGACAGGGGGAGGATTCGGTAATGAAAAACTGTTTTTT
TRBJ2-7 | TRBV30 | TRBD2 | - | CAWSGKGLAGVEQYF | TGTGCCTGGAGTGGGAAGGGCCTAGCGGGAGTCGAGCAGTACTTC
TRBJ2-7 | TRBV6-2/TRBV6-3 | TRBD2 | - | CASSPGGTSGIYEQYF | TGTGCCAGCAGCCCCGGGGGGACTAGCGGGATATACGAGCAGTACTTC
TRBJ2-1 | TRBV24-1 | TRBD2 | - | CATSAGGFQTRSYNEQFF | TGTGCCACCAGTGCGGGAGGCTTCCAAACTCGCTCCTACAATGAGCAGTTCTTC
TRBJ2-1 | TRBV7-9 | TRBD2 | - | CASSSAGTSGSGEQFF | TGTGCCAGCAGCTCCGCCGGGACTAGCGGGAGTGGTGAGCAGTTCTTC
TRBJ1-6 | TRBV27 | TRBD1 | - | CASSLSGQGYSPLHF | TGTGCCAGCAGTTTATCCGGACAGGGTTATTCACCCCTCCACTTT
TRBJ1-6 | TRBV7-8 | - | - | CASSLSWSSYNSPLHF | TGTGCCAGCAGCTTATCGTGGAGCTCCTATAATTCACCCCTCCACTTT
TRBJ2-1 | TRBV27 | - | - | CASSLVSSNEQFF | TGTGCCAGCAGTTTAGTTAGCTCCAATGAGCAGTTCTTC
TRBJ2-1 | TRBV27 | - | - | CASTRLGGGSYNEQFF | TGTGCCAGCACCCGGCTAGGGGGGGGGTCCTACAATGAGCAGTTCTTC
TRBJ1-4 | TRBV28 | - | - | CASRTGNLEKLFF | TGTGCCAGCCGAACCGGGAACCTTGAAAAACTGTTTTTT
TRBJ2-3 | TRBV5-1 | - | - | CASGRASFSTDTQYF | TGCGCCAGCGGGCGGGCTTCCTTTAGCACAGATACGCAGTATTTT
TRBJ1-5 | TRBV5-6 | - | - | CASSLGRANQPQHF | TGTGCCAGCAGCTTGGGCAGGGCCAATCAGCCCCAGCATTTT
TRBJ2-5 | TRBV7-9 | - | - | CASSLVGAARGETQYF | TGTGCCAGCAGCTTAGTTGGGGCAGCCAGGGGAGAGACCCAGTACTTC
TRBJ2-4 | TRBV6-2/TRBV6-3 | TRBD2 | - | CASSYLAGGPGYIAKNIQYF | TGTGCCAGCAGTTACTTGGCGGGAGGACCGGGATATATCGCCAAAAACATTCAGTACTTC
TRBJ2-1 | TRBV27 | - | - | CASGGTSSYNEQFF | TGTGCCAGCGGAGGGACCAGCTCCTACAATGAGCAGTTCTTC
TRBJ2-5 | TRBV9 | TRBD2 | - | CASSGREGLETQYF | TGTGCCAGCAGCGGCCGGGAGGGCCTAGAGACCCAGTACTTC
TRBJ2-5 | TRBV28 | TRBD2 | - | CASSPRTSSETQYF | TGTGCCAGCAGTCCTCGGACTAGTTCGGAGACCCAGTACTTC
TRBJ1-1 | TRBV11-2 | - | once | CASSLQVGDTEAFF | TGTGCCAGCAGCTTACAAGTAGGGGACACTGAAGCTTTCTTT
TRBJ2-2 | TRBV27 | - | once | CASRPLGGTGELFF | TGTGCCAGCAGGCCATTAGGAGGCACCGGGGAGCTGTTTTTT
TRBJ2-1 | TRBV24-1 | TRBD2 | once | CATSTSGNPSYNEQFF | TGTGCCACCAGTACAAGCGGGAACCCCTCCTACAATGAGCAGTTCTTC
TRBJ2-7 | TRBV4-1 | TRBD1 | - | CASSQGGQGDSYEQYF | TGCGCCAGCAGCCAAGGAGGACAGGGCGATTCCTACGAGCAGTACTTC
TRBJ2-2 | TRBV7-3 | TRBD2 | - | CASSPHSGGNTGELFF | TGTGCCAGCAGCCCCCACAGCGGGGGTAACACCGGGGAGCTGTTTTTT
TRBJ1-4 | TRBV24-1 | TRBD1 | - | CATSDPRTGFFTF | TGTGCCACCAGTGATCCCAGGACAGGCTTTTTCACTTTT
TRBJ2-7 | TRBV2 | TRBD2 | - | CASSGGRASYEQYF | TGTGCCAGCAGTGGGGGGAGGGCCTCCTACGAGCAGTACTTC
TRBJ1-1 | TRBV5-4 | - | - | CASYRGNTEAFF | TGTGCCAGCTATAGAGGGAACACTGAAGCTTTCTTT
TRBJ2-3 | TRBV7-6 | TRBD2 | - | CASSFRSGSLGDTQYF | TGTGCCAGCAGCTTCCGAAGCGGGAGTTTGGGAGATACGCAGTATTTT
TRBJ1-2 | TRBV6-1 | - | - | CASSESGSVYGYTF | TGTGCCAGCAGTGAATCAGGGTCGGTTTATGGCTACACCTTC
TRBJ2-7 | TRBV7-2 | TRBD1 | - | CASSLADRGLTYEQYF | TGTGCCAGCAGCTTAGCCGACAGGGGGTTAACCTACGAGCAGTACTTC
TRBJ1-1 | TRBV10-3 | - | - | CAISPQQGQAKTEAFF | TGTGCCATCAGTCCCCAGCAGGGGCAGGCCAAGACTGAAGCTTTCTTT
TRBJ2-5 | TRBV18 | - | - | CASSPPPEGTQYF | TGTGCCAGCTCACCCCCTCCTGAGGGGACCCAGTACTTC
TRBJ2-7 | TRBV4-1 | TRBD2 | - | CASSQDTSGRAYEQYF | TGCGCCAGCAGCCAAGATACCAGCGGGAGGGCTTACGAGCAGTACTTC
TRBJ2-3 | TRBV7-9 | - | - | CASSSGGGGGTDTQYF | TGTGCCAGCAGCTCCGGTGGGGGAGGCGGGACAGATACGCAGTATTTT